A selection of T cell receptor beta chains follows, all from one sample in a study of T cell repertoires in cytomegalovirus infection. Which antigens these TCRs recognize remains unknown. From the reads, TCRdb called clonotypes with MiXCR, one entry per CDR3 protein. The profile shows hundreds of thousands of distinct CDR3 sequences, roughly a third of them singletons. Sample: cultured PBMCs, taken from culture after CMV antigen stimulation. These receptors came from a human donor in good health (CMV status not recorded). Some clones in this sample may be carry-over from other donors' samples. Both conserved end residues are part of each CDR3. The D gene is left open where the match is weak. A clone size is listed for some rows: how often the clone was seen (once, few, many), or a class if it is expanded.

V gene	J gene	clone size	D gene	CDR3 protein	CDR3 DNA
TRBV7-9	TRBJ2-3	few	TRBD1	CASKLYRGYTDTQYF	TGTGCCAGCAAGCTTTACAGGGGGTACACAGATACGCAGTATTTT
TRBV7-2	TRBJ2-1	many	NA	CASSLGSPSEQFF	TGTGCCAGCAGCTTGGGAAGCCCTAGTGAGCAGTTCTTC
TRBV19	TRBJ2-7	NA	NA	CASSIQGHSGIYEQYF	TGTGCCAGTAGTATACAGGGACATTCGGGAATCTACGAGCAGTACTTC
TRBV5-5	TRBJ1-2	few	TRBD1	CASSLRTGPNYGYTF	TGTGCCAGCAGCCTCCGGACAGGGCCTAACTATGGCTACACCTTC
TRBV5-6	TRBJ2-1	NA	TRBD2	CASSLESGGAHNEQFF	TGTGCCAGCAGCTTGGAAAGCGGGGGGGCCCACAATGAGCAGTTCTTC
TRBV3-1	TRBJ2-1	once	TRBD2	CASSYIAGGRDEQFF	TGTGCCAGCAGTTACATAGCGGGAGGAAGGGATGAGCAGTTCTTC
TRBV28	TRBJ1-2	NA	NA	CASNSLRGGLGGYTF	TGTGCCAGCAACTCCCTCCGGGGGGGCTTGGGTGGCTACACCTTC
TRBV27	TRBJ1-1	NA	NA	CASRTGINTEAFF	TGTGCCAGCCGCACAGGGATTAACACTGAAGCTTTCTTT
TRBV7-9	TRBJ2-4	few	TRBD1	CASSPDRGENIQYF	TGTGCCAGCAGCCCGGACAGGGGAGAAAACATTCAGTACTTC
TRBV11-2	TRBJ1-1	few	NA	CASSSLPNTEAFF	TGTGCCAGCAGCTCTCTACCGAACACTGAAGCTTTCTTT
TRBV2	TRBJ2-3	NA	NA	CASSDQYTQYF	TGTGCCAGCAGTGACCAATATACGCAGTATTTT
TRBV27	TRBJ2-7	once	NA	CASSWTSGTHEQYF	TGTGCCAGCAGCTGGACATCCGGGACCCACGAGCAGTACTTC
TRBV20-1	TRBJ1-3	NA	NA	CSAPPQAGNTIYF	TGCAGTGCCCCCCCCCAGGCAGGAAACACCATATATTTT
TRBV7-9	TRBJ1-3	NA	NA	CASSSPTKTGNTIYF	TGTGCCAGCAGCTCCCCCACCAAGACTGGAAACACCATATATTTT
TRBV7-2	TRBJ1-1	few	NA	CASSPFRGYMNTEAFF	TGTGCCAGCAGCCCCTTCAGGGGATACATGAACACTGAAGCTTTCTTT
TRBV11-2	TRBJ2-5	NA	TRBD2	CASSAKSGLAGRETQYF	TGTGCCAGCAGCGCAAAATCCGGACTAGCGGGAAGGGAGACCCAGTACTTC
TRBV6-5	TRBJ2-5	NA	NA	CASSTRGPEGTQYF	TGTGCCAGCAGTACCCGGGGTCCCGAAGGGACCCAGTACTTC
TRBV7-2	TRBJ1-6	many	NA	CASSLLEGFYSPLHF	TGTGCCAGCAGCTTACTGGAGGGTTTTTACTCACCCCTCCACTTT
TRBV4-3	TRBJ2-1	NA	TRBD2	CASSPNGLAGGPWGYNEQFF	TGCGCCAGCAGCCCGAACGGACTAGCGGGAGGGCCGTGGGGGTACAATGAGCAGTTCTTC
TRBV6-5	TRBJ2-5	NA	TRBD1	CASSYSSGGFAQETQYF	TGTGCCAGCAGTTACTCGTCAGGGGGATTTGCCCAAGAGACCCAGTACTTC
TRBV7-2	TRBJ2-5	NA	NA	CASSDFGGKETQYF	TGTGCCAGCAGCGATTTCGGGGGCAAAGAGACCCAGTACTTC
TRBV29-1	TRBJ2-3	NA	NA	CSAGRSAAGSDTQYF	TGCAGCGCGGGTCGAAGCGCCGCGGGGTCAGATACGCAGTATTTT
TRBV5-5	TRBJ2-7	NA	TRBD1	CASSLDQGESYEQYF	TGTGCCAGCAGCTTGGATCAGGGGGAAAGTTACGAGCAGTACTTC
TRBV7-2	TRBJ2-2	NA	NA	CASSPGTLNGELFF	TGTGCCAGCAGCCCCGGGACTCTTAACGGGGAGCTGTTTTTT
TRBV6-1	TRBJ1-1	NA	TRBD1	CASSVFGTGGTEAFF	TGTGCCAGCAGTGTCTTCGGGACAGGGGGCACTGAAGCTTTCTTT
TRBV24-1	TRBJ2-3	few	NA	CATSVWGADTQYF	TGTGCCACCAGTGTGTGGGGTGCAGATACGCAGTATTTT
TRBV7-2	TRBJ2-1	NA	TRBD1	CASSLRGQGSDEQFF	TGTGCCAGCAGCTTACGGGGACAGGGGTCCGATGAGCAGTTCTTC
TRBV19	TRBJ2-7	few	TRBD1	CASSLTTSGQGYEQYF	TGTGCCAGTAGTCTGACAACCTCCGGACAGGGCTACGAGCAGTACTTC
TRBV7-9	TRBJ2-1	NA	NA	CASLLGPRAQDNEQFF	TGTGCCAGCCTTCTCGGCCCCCGGGCCCAAGACAATGAGCAGTTCTTC
TRBV4-1	TRBJ2-3	NA	NA	CASSQDMGGGSTDTQYF	TGCGCCAGCAGCCAAGATATGGGCGGGGGCTCAACAGATACGCAGTATTTT